This entry concerns a single TCR beta chain. A read error may account for a junction end that differs from germline. These data originate in a study of blood T cell repertoires in COVID-19. The length of the CDR3 is 17 residues. Per germline, CDR1 LGHDT and CDR2 YNNKEL (reference sequence). Clones were sequenced by immunoSEQ multiplex PCR, and TCRdb holds only the in-frame ones, with some missing. The table shows about 140,000 clones, with about 86% occurring only once. The sequence was collected from a woman in her sixties or seventies with acute or convalescent COVID-19. This chain joins TRBV3-1 (or the pseudogene TRBV3-2) and TRBJ2-7; 11 nucleotides line up with TRBD1. The sequenced material came from peripheral blood. Here the CDR3 DNA reads TGTGCCAGCAGTCAAGATCCACGGGACAGGGGGTCCTACGAGCAGTACTTC. It translates to CASSQDPRDRGSYEQYF.